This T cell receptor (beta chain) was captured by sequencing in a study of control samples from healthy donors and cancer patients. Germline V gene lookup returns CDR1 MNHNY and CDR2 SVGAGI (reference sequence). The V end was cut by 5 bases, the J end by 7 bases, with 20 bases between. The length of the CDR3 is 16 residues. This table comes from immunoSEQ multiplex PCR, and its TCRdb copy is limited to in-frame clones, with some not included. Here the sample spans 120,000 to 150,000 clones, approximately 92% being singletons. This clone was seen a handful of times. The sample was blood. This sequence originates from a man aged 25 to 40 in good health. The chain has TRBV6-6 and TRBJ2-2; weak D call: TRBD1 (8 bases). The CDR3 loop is CASSPLGGTGDGELFF. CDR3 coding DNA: TGTGCCAGCAGTCCCCTGGGGGGGACAGGTGACGGGGAGCTGTTTTTT.